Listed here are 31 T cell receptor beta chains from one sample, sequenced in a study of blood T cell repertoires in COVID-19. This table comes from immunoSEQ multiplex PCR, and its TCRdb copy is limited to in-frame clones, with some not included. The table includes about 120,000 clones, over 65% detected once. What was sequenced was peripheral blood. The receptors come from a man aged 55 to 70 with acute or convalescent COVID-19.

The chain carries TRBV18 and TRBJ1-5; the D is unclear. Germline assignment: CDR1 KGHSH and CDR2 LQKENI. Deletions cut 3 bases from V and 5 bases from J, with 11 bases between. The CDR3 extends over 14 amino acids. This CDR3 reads CASSPERGDQPQHF. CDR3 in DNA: TGTGCCAGCTCACCCGAACGCGGAGATCAGCCCCAGCATTTT.

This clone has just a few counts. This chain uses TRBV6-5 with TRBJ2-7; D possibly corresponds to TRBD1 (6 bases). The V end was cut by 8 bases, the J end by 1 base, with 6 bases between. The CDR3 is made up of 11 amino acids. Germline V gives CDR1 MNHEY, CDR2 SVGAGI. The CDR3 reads CASGQSYEQYF. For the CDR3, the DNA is TGTGCCAGCGGACAGTCCTACGAGCAGTACTTC.

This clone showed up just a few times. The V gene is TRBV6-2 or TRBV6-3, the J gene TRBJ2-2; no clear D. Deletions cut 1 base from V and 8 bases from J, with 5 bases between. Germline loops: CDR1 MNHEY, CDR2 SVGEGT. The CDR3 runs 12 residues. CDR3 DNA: TGTGCCAGCAGTTACTTGGCAGGGGAGCTGTTTTTT. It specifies CASSYLAGELFF.

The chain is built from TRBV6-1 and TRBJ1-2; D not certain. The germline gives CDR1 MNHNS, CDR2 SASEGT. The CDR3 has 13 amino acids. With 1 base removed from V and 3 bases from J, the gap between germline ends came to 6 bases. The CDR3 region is CASSEGTHYGYTF. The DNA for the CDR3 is TGTGCCAGCAGTGAAGGAACACACTATGGCTACACCTTC.

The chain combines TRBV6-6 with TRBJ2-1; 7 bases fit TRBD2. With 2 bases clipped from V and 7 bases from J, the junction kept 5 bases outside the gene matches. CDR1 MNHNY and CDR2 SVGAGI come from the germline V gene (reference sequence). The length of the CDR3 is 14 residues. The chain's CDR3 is CASSYLGSGNEQFF. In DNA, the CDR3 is TGTGCCAGCAGTTACCTCGGTAGCGGGAATGAGCAGTTCTTC.

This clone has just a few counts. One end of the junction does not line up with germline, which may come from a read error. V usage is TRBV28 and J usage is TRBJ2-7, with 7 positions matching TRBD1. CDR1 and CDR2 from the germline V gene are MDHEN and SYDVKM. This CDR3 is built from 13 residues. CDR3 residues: CASRPGTVYVQYF. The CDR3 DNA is TGTGCCAGCAGGCCGGGGACAGTCTACGTGCAGTACTTC.

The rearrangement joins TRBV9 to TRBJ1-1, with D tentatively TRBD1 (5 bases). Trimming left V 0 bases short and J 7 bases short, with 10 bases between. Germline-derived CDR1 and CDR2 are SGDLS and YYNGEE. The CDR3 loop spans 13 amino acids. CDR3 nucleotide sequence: TGTGCCAGCAGCGTAGTTCCCCAGGGTGAAGCTTTCTTT. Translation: CASSVVPQGEAFF.

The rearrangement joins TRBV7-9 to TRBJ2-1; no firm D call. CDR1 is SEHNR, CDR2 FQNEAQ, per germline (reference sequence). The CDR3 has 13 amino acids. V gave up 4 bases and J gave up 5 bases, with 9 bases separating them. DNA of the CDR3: TGTGCCAGCAGCTCTAACTTAGACAATGAGCAGTTCTTC. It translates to CASSSNLDNEQFF.

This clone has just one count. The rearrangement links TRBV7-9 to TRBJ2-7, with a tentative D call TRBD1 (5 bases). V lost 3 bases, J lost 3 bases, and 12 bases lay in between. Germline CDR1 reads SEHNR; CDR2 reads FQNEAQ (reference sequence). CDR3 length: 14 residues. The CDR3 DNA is TGTGCCAGCAGCTTGGGCAGGGAAGTCTACGAGCAGTACTTC. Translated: CASSLGREVYEQYF.

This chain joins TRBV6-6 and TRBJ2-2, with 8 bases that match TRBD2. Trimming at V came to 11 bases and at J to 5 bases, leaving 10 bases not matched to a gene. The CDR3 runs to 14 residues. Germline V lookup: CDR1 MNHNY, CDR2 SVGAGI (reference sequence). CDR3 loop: CAGGAGGVTGELFF. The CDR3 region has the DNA TGTGCCGGAGGGGCGGGAGGCGTAACCGGGGAGCTGTTTTTT.

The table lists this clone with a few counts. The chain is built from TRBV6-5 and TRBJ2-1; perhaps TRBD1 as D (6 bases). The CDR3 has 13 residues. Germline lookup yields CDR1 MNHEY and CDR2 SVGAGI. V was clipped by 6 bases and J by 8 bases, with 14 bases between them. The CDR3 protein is CASSTTGHHEQFF. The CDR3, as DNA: TGTGCCAGCAGCACAACAGGGCACCATGAGCAGTTCTTC.

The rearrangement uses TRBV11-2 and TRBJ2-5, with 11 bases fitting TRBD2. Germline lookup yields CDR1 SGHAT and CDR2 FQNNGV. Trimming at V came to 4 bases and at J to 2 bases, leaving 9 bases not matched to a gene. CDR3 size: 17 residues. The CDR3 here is CASSSPGLAASQETQYF. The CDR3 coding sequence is TGTGCCAGCAGCTCTCCGGGACTAGCGGCCTCTCAAGAGACCCAGTACTTC.

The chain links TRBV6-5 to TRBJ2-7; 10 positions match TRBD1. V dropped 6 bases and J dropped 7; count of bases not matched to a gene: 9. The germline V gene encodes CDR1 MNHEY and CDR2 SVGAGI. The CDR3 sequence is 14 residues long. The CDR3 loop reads CASRGQGLPREQYF. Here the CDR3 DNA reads TGTGCCAGCAGGGGACAGGGGCTGCCTAGGGAGCAGTACTTC.

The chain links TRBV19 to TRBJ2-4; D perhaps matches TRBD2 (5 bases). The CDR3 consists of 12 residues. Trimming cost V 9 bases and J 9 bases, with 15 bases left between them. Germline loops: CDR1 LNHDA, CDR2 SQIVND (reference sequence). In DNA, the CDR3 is TGTGCCAGCGGAACTAGTGGTGGCATTCAGTACTTC. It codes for CASGTSGGIQYF.

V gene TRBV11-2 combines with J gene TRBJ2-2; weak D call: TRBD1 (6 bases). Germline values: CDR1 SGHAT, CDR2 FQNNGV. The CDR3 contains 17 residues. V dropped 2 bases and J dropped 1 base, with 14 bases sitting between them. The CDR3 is CASSLFTGIQNTGELFF. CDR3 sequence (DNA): TGTGCCAGCAGCTTATTCACAGGGATTCAGAACACCGGGGAGCTGTTTTTT.

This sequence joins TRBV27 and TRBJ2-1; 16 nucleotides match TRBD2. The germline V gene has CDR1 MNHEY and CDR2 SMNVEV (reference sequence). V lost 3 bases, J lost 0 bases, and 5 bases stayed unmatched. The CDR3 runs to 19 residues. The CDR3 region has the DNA TGTGCCAGCAGTTTTAAGGGACTAGCGGGGGGGAGCTCCTACAATGAGCAGTTCTTC. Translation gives CASSFKGLAGGSSYNEQFF.

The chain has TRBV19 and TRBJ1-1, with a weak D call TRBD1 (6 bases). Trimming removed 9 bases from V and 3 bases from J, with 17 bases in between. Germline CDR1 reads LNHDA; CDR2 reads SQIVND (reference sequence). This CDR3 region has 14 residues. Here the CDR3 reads CASQNQGRDTEAFF. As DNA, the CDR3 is TGTGCCAGCCAGAATCAGGGGAGGGACACTGAAGCTTTCTTT. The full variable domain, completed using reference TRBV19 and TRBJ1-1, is DGGITQSPKYLFRKEGQNVTLSCEQNLNHDAMYWYRQDPGQGLRLIYYSQIVNDFQKGDIAEGYSVSREKKESFPLTVTSAQKNPTAFYLCASQNQGRDTEAFFGQGTRLTVV.

The CDR3 nucleotides are TGTGCCAGCAGTGGACAGTCGAACACTGAAGCTTTCTTT. Protein product: CASSGQSNTEAFF. The chain has TRBV2 and TRBJ1-1; possible D gene TRBD1, 5 bases. Per the germline V gene, CDR1 is SNHLY and CDR2 is FYNNEI. With 4 bases removed from V and 1 base from J, the gap between germline ends came to 7 bases. The CDR3 is made up of 13 amino acids.

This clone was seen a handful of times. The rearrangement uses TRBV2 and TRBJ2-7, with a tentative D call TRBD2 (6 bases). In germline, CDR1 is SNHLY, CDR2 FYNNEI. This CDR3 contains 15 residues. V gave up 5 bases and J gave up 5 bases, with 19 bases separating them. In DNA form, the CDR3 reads TGTGCCAGCAGTCCGGGAGCGGGCCCCGTTGACGAGCAGTACTTC. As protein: CASSPGAGPVDEQYF.

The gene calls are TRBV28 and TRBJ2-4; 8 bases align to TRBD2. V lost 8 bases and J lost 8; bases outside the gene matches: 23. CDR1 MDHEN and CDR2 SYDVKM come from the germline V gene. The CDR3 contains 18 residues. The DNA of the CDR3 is TGTGCCAGCCTCGGGGTTGGGTCAGCGGGAGCTCCTCCGTACATTCAGTACTTC. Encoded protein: CASLGVGSAGAPPYIQYF. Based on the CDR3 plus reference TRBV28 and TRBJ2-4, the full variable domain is DVKVTQSSRYLVKRTGEKVFLECVQDMDHENMFWYRQDPGLGLRLIYFSYDVKMKEKGDIPEGYSVSREKKERFSLILESASTNQTSMYLCASLGVGSAGAPPYIQYFGAGTRLSVL.

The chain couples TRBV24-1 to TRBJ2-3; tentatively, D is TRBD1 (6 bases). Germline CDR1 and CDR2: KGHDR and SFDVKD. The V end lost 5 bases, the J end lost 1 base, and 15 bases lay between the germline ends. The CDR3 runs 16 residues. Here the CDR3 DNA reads TGTGCCACCAGTGTTACCGGGACATCTCGCACAGATACGCAGTATTTT. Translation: CATSVTGTSRTDTQYF.

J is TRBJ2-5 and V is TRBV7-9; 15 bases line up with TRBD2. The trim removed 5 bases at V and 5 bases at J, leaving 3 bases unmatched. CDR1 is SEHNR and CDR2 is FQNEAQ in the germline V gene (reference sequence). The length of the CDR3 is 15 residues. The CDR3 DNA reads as TGTGCCAGCAGCGGGACTAGCGGGAGGTTGGAGACCCAGTACTTC. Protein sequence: CASSGTSGRLETQYF.

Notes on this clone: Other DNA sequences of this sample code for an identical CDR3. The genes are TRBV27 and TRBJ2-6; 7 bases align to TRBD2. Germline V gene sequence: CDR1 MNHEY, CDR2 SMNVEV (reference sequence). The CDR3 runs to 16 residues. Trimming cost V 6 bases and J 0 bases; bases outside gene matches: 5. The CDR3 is CASRRTGGSGANVLTF. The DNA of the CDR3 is TGTGCCAGCAGGAGGACGGGGGGCTCTGGGGCCAACGTCCTGACTTTC.

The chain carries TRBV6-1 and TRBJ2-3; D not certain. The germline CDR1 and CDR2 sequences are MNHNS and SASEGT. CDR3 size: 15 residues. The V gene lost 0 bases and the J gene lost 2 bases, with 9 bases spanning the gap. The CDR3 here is CASSEAGRFTDTQYF. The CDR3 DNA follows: TGTGCCAGCAGTGAAGCGGGCAGGTTCACAGATACGCAGTATTTT.

CDR3 in DNA: TGTGCCAGCAGTTTAGAGGGGGCGATCTCTAATTCACCCCTCCACTTT. Amino acid sequence: CASSLEGAISNSPLHF. V and J are TRBV28 and TRBJ1-6; 7 positions agree with TRBD1. Per germline, CDR1 MDHEN and CDR2 SYDVKM. The CDR3 consists of 16 residues. J lost 6 bases, V lost 2 bases, and 7 bases had no gene match.

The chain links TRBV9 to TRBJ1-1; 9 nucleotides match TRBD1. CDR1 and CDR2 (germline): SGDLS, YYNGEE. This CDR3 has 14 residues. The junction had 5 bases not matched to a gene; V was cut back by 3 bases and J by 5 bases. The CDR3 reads CASSEGQGLTEAFF. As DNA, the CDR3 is TGTGCCAGCAGCGAGGGACAGGGCTTGACTGAAGCTTTCTTT.

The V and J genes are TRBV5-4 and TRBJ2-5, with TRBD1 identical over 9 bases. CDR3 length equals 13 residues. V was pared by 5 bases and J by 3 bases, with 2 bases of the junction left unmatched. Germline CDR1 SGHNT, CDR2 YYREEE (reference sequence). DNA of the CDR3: TGTGCCAGCAGTCGACAGGGGGAAGAGACCCAGTACTTC. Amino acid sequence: CASSRQGEETQYF.

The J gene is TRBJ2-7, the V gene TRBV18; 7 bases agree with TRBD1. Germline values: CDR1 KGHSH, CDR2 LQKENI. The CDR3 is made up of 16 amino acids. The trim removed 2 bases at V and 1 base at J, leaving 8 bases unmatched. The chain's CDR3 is CASSPSPGTASYEQYF. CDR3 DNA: TGTGCCAGCTCACCATCTCCCGGGACAGCATCCTACGAGCAGTACTTC.

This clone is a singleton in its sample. The CDR3 here is CASSKGQKDETQYF. The CDR3 DNA reads TGTGCCAGCAGTAAGGGACAAAAAGACGAGACCCAGTACTTC. The J gene is TRBJ2-5, the V gene TRBV9; tentative D call: TRBD1 (6 bases). The germline CDR1 and CDR2 sequences are SGDLS and YYNGEE. The CDR3 loop spans 14 amino acids. The V gene lost 5 bases and the J gene lost 5 bases, with 16 bases spanning the gap.

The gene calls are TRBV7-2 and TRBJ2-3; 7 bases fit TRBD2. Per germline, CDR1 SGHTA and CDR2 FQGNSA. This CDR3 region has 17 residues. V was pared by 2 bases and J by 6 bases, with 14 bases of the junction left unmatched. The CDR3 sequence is CASSLRMAGEGGDTQYF. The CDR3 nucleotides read TGTGCCAGCAGCTTACGGATGGCGGGGGAGGGCGGGGATACGCAGTATTTT.

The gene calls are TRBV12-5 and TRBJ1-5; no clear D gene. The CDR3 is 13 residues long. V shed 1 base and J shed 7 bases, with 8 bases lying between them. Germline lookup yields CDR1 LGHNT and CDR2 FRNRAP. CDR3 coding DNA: TGTGCTAGTGGTTTGGGGGAGGAACAGCCCCAGCATTTT. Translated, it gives CASGLGEEQPQHF.